The 32 T cell receptor beta chains presented below share a single source sample, sequenced in a study of CXCR3-negative and CXCR3-positive naive CD8 T cells. In preparing the TRB cDNA libraries, 5' RACE with UMI labels was used. From its re-call of the 5' RACE reads, TCRdb lists each CDR3 protein once, without DNA. Its table lists approximately 5,300 distinct CDR3 sequences. The sample taken for sequencing was naive CXCR3- CD8+ T cells from blood. The subset: CD45RO-CCR7+CD27+CD95- naive CD8+ T cells lacking CXCR3 (TNR3-). The receptor set was obtained from a human donor in good health. Some clones in this sample may be carry-over from other donors' samples.

In terms of frequency, this clonotype is medium-sized. The genes are TRBV20-1 and TRBJ2-2. The CDR3 runs to 13 residues. The germline V gene has CDR1 DFQATT and CDR2 SNEGSKA (reference sequence). CDR3 sequence: CSARDMAAGELFF.

The CDR3 reads CASSNRCSTSYEQYF. V usage is TRBV21-1 and J usage is TRBJ2-7. TRBV21-1 is reported as a pseudogene. The CDR3 runs to 15 residues.

The CDR3 sequence is CATRLAPYNEQFF. The V gene is TRBV19, the J gene TRBJ2-1; TCRdb lists TRBD1, though no DNA is available to test this call. The CDR3 has 13 residues. The germline CDR1 and CDR2 sequences are LNHDA and SQIVND (reference sequence).

The J gene is TRBJ2-1, the V gene TRBV7-2. Germline loops: CDR1 SGHTA, CDR2 FQGNSA. The CDR3 spans 15 residues. CDR3 residues: CASSFSGRADNEQFF.

The V call is TRBV20-1, the J call TRBJ1-2. The length of the CDR3 is 12 residues. CDR1 and CDR2 (germline): DFQATT, SNEGSKA (reference sequence). CDR3 in amino acids: CSGNDRFYGYTF.

The chain recombines TRBV9 with TRBJ1-2; as DNA is missing, the TRBD1 call by TCRdb cannot be tested. Germline-derived CDR1 and CDR2 are SGDLS and YYNGEE. The CDR3 has 15 residues. This CDR3 is CASSVPSGGVYGYTF.

By frequency, this clonotype is medium-sized (0.01 to 0.1%). V gene TRBV29-1 combines with J gene TRBJ1-2; the D call of TRBD1 rests on TCRdb alone, since no DNA is present to check it. The CDR3 is 13 amino acids. Germline V lookup: CDR1 SQVTM, CDR2 ANQGSEA. This CDR3 is CSVEEPTPGGYTF.

By frequency, this clonotype is medium-sized. The V gene is TRBV1, the J gene TRBJ2-1; the D call from TCRdb, TRBD1, cannot be confirmed without DNA. TRBV1 is described as a pseudogene. The CDR3 spans 14 residues. This CDR3 reads CTSTRDSGNNEQFF.

V usage is TRBV19 and J usage is TRBJ1-1. Germline CDR1 LNHDA, CDR2 SQIVND (reference sequence). The CDR3 runs 14 residues. This CDR3 reads CASTAGTVNTEAFF.

The V gene is TRBV9, the J gene TRBJ2-1. CDR1 is SGDLS and CDR2 is YYNGEE in the germline V gene. The CDR3 runs to 14 residues. The CDR3 loop is CASSGQGTYNEQFF.

The chain uses TRBV10-1 and TRBJ2-2. Germline loops: CDR1 WNHNN, CDR2 SYGVQD (reference sequence). The length of the CDR3 is 12 residues. The CDR3 sequence: CASSPNTGELFF.

This clonotype ranks as large (0.1 to 1%) in terms of frequency. The rearrangement uses TRBV7-6 and TRBJ1-1. Germline V gene data show CDR1 as SGHVS and CDR2 as FNYEAQ. CDR3 length: 13 residues. The CDR3 reads CASSLTKGTEAFF.

The CDR3 sequence is CASSIAAGDNEQFF. The chain recombines TRBV19 with TRBJ2-1; TCRdb indicates TRBD1, and absent DNA this call remains unverified. The CDR3 is 14 amino acids. Germline CDR1 reads LNHDA; CDR2 reads SQIVND (reference sequence).

The rearrangement links TRBV29-1 to TRBJ2-1; without DNA, the TCRdb call of TRBD2 cannot be checked. Looked up from germline, CDR1 is SQVTM and CDR2 is ANQGSEA. The CDR3 has 14 residues. The CDR3 sequence: CSAVKGTSGREQFF.

The rearrangement uses TRBV10-3 and TRBJ2-3; TCRdb proposes TRBD2, but this gene call is untestable without DNA. The CDR3 sequence is 13 residues long. CDR1 is ENHRY, CDR2 SYGVKD, per germline. The CDR3 here is CAISSSWTDTQYF.

This clonotype counts as medium-sized (0.01 to 0.1%) by frequency. The genes are TRBV20-1 and TRBJ2-2; TCRdb outputs TRBD1, but without DNA this stays unchecked. From germline, CDR1 is DFQATT and CDR2 SNEGSKA (reference sequence). The CDR3 runs to 14 residues. The CDR3 is CSASDSQNTGELFF.

V and J are TRBV29-1 and TRBJ2-1; TCRdb indicates TRBD2, and absent DNA this call remains unverified. Germline-derived CDR1 and CDR2 are SQVTM and ANQGSEA. This CDR3 is built from 15 residues. CDR3 residues: CSVDSGTKAYNEQFF.

CDR3 amino acids: CASSVDEGASYEQYF. The genes are TRBV9 and TRBJ2-7. The germline CDR1 and CDR2 sequences are SGDLS and YYNGEE. This CDR3 is built from 15 residues.

This clonotype shows up as medium-sized by frequency. This chain joins TRBV30 and TRBJ2-1. The germline V gene encodes CDR1 GTSNPN and CDR2 SVGIG (reference sequence). The CDR3 extends over 12 amino acids. CDR3 sequence: CAWSVLSGKQFF.

This rearrangement joins TRBV4-3 to TRBJ2-1; the TRBD2 assignment by TCRdb is unverifiable without DNA. This CDR3 is 16 amino acids long. Germline-derived CDR1 and CDR2 are LGHNA and YSLEER. The CDR3 reads CASSQEASGGPNEQFF.

This rearrangement joins TRBV29-1 to TRBJ2-7. The germline CDR1 and CDR2 sequences are SQVTM and ANQGSEA. There are 12 residues in the CDR3. The CDR3 sequence: CSAGGDSYEQYF.

Judged by frequency, this clonotype is medium-sized. This chain connects TRBV29-1 to TRBJ2-2. Germline loops: CDR1 SQVTM, CDR2 ANQGSEA. CDR3 size: 12 residues. The CDR3 is CSGLANTGELFF.

Judged by frequency, this clonotype is medium-sized. This chain links TRBV7-9 with TRBJ2-7; no DNA is available, so the TRBD1 call from TCRdb remains unchecked. The length of the CDR3 is 16 residues. Per the germline V gene, CDR1 is SEHNR and CDR2 is FQNEAQ (reference sequence). CDR3 sequence reads: CASSLSLRAGNYEQYF.

This chain joins TRBV4-3 and TRBJ1-1. The germline CDR1 and CDR2 sequences are LGHNA and YSLEER. The CDR3 extends over 15 amino acids. Here the CDR3 reads CASSQDLWQITEAFF.

V gene TRBV24-1 combines with J gene TRBJ1-2; the TCRdb call, TRBD1, lacks DNA for checking. The CDR3 is made up of 14 amino acids. Germline CDR1 reads KGHDR; CDR2 reads SFDVKD. CDR3 in amino acids: CATSDPGTPYGYTF.

The rearrangement uses TRBV12-3 or TRBV12-4 and TRBJ2-1; as DNA is missing, the TRBD2 call by TCRdb cannot be tested. The CDR3 contains 12 residues. This CDR3 is CASRTRTNEQFF.

The genes are TRBV4-2 and TRBJ2-1; TCRdb picks TRBD1, but there is no DNA to check that call. Germline CDR1 reads LGHNA; CDR2 reads YNFKEQ. The CDR3 consists of 17 residues. The chain's CDR3 is CASSQDRAGTGSYEQFF.

This CDR3 is CASSPRPWEAFF. This chain joins TRBV6-5 and TRBJ1-1. The germline V gene has CDR1 MNHEY and CDR2 SVGAGI. This CDR3 is 12 amino acids long.

V gene TRBV5-1 combines with J gene TRBJ2-1. Germline CDR1 is SGHRS and CDR2 is YFSETQ. The CDR3 is made up of 16 amino acids. The CDR3 reads CASSVTDGSSYNEQFF.

CDR3 protein: CASSSGGPTYEQYF. The chain uses TRBV12-3 or TRBV12-4 and TRBJ2-7; TCRdb proposes TRBD2, but this gene call is untestable without DNA. The CDR3 loop spans 14 amino acids.

CDR3 region: CASASLDIPQHF. This chain links TRBV6-4 with TRBJ1-5. The CDR3 sequence is 12 residues long. Per the germline V gene, CDR1 is MRHNA and CDR2 is SNTAGT.

This clonotype is deemed medium-sized by its frequency. The chain combines TRBV29-1 with TRBJ1-2. Germline V gene lookup returns CDR1 SQVTM and CDR2 ANQGSEA. CDR3 length: 11 amino acids. CDR3 amino acids: CSVAEDDGYTF. Based on the CDR3 plus reference TRBV29-1 and TRBJ1-2, the full variable domain is SAVISQKPSRDICQRGTSLTIQCQVDSQVTMMFWYRQQPGQSLTLIATANQGSEATYESGFVIDKFPISRPNLTFSTLTVSNMSPEDSSIYLCSVAEDDGYTFGSGTRLTVV.